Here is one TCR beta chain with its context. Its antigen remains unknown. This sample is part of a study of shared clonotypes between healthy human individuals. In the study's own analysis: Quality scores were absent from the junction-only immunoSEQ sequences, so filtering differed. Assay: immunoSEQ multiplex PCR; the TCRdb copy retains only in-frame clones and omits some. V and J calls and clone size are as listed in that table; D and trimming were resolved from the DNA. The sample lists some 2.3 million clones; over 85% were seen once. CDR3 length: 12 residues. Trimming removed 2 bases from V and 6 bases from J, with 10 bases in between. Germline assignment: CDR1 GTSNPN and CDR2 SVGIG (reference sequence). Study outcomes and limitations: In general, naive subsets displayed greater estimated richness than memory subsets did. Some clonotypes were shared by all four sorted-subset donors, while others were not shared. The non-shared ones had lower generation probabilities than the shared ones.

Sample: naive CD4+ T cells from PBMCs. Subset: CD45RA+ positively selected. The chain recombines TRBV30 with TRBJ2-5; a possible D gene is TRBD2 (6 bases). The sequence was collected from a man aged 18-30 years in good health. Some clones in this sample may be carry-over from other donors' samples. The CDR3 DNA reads TGTGCCTGGAGTCGGGCGGGAAAGACCCAGTACTTC. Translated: CAWSRAGKTQYF.